The TCR beta chain described here comes from a study of cytomegalovirus exposure and HLA in healthy donors. Only a few counts were recorded for this clone. The PCR contained 60 Vbeta and 13 Jbeta primers. TCRdb's table, derived via immunoSEQ multiplex PCR, lists solely in-frame clones and lacks some. The sample shows 50,000 or so clones, around 52% of them seen only once. The clonotype was recovered from a human donor in good health. Sequenced material: PBMCs.

The chain's CDR3 is CASSQDLASGFLEQYF. The CDR3, as DNA: TGCGCCAGCAGCCAAGATTTGGCTAGCGGGTTCCTTGAGCAGTACTTC. The V call is TRBV4-3, the J call TRBJ2-7; 8 positions agree with TRBD2. With V trimmed by 0 bases and J by 7 bases, 11 bases remained unmatched. There are 16 residues in the CDR3. From germline, CDR1 is LGHNA and CDR2 YSLEER.